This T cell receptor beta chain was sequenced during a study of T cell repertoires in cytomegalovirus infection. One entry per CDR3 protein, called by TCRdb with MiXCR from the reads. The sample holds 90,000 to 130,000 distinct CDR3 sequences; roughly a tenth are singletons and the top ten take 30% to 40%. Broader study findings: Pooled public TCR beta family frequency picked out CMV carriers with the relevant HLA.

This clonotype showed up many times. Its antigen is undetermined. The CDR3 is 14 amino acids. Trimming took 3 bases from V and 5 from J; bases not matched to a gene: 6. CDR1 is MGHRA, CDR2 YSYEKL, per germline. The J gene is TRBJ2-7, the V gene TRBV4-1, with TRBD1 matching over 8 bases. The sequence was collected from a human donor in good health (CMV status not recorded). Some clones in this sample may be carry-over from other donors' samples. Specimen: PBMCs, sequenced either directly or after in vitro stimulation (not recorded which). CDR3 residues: CASSHRAGGNEQYF. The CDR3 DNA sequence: TGCGCCAGCAGCCACCGAGCAGGGGGCAACGAGCAGTACTTC.